A single T cell receptor (beta chain) is shown here with its context. The source of the sample is a study of blood T cell repertoires in COVID-19. The germline V gene encodes CDR1 KGHSH and CDR2 LQKENI. The V gene lost 0 bases and the J gene lost 2 bases, with 13 bases spanning the gap. The CDR3 consists of 17 residues. Authors' data handling: Amplification of reference gene primers was used by the study to estimate nucleated cell counts. Sequencing used immunoSEQ multiplex PCR; TCRdb keeps in-frame clones, though not all of them. V, J and clone size derive from that table, while D and trimming were established from the DNA sequence. The table includes over 150,000 clones, 75% to 85% detected once.

The gene calls are TRBV18 and TRBJ2-2; unclear D gene. This TCR derives from a human donor in a cohort sampled during active COVID-19. The sample taken for sequencing was peripheral blood. In DNA form, the CDR3 reads TGTGCCAGCTCACCACCCGGAGTCTCGATTAACACCGGGGAGCTGTTTTTT. Translating gives CASSPPGVSINTGELFF. The complete variable domain, with remaining parts taken from reference TRBV18 and TRBJ2-2, reads NAGVMQNPRHLVRRRGQEARLRCSPMKGHSHVYWYRQLPEEGLKFMVYLQKENIIDESGMPKERFSAEFPKEGPSILRIQQVVRGDSAAYFCASSPPGVSINTGELFFGEGSRLTVL.